What follows are 6 T cell receptor beta chains derived from one specimen sequenced in a study. TCRdb re-called the RT-PCR reads through MiXCR, storing one row per CDR3 protein. Of more than 550,000 distinct CDR3 sequences in the sample, around 14% are singletons; the top ten hold 3.6%. Sequencing was done on a sample of memory CD4+ T cells from blood. These receptors all come from a female donor in good health, serving as a healthy control.

The chain uses TRBV27 and TRBJ2-4, with unresolved D. Trimming left V 6 bases short and J 7 bases short, with 10 bases between. The CDR3 totals 12 residues. Germline CDR1 is MNHEY and CDR2 is SMNVEV (reference sequence). The CDR3, as DNA: TGTGCCAGCAGCTTCAACGGGAACATTCAGTACTTC. Amino acid sequence: CASSFNGNIQYF.

There are a few counts of this clonotype. Relative to the germline gene, one junction end is altered; a read error may explain this. This chain joins TRBV5-1 and TRBJ1-2, with 11 bases matching TRBD1. This CDR3 has 14 residues. Germline lookup yields CDR1 SGHRS and CDR2 YFSETQ. CDR3 protein: CASSLGTGGSGYSF. DNA for the CDR3: TGCGCCAGCAGCTTGGGGACAGGGGGCAGTGGCTACTCCTTC.

This clonotype was observed a handful of times. The rearrangement joins TRBV27 to TRBJ1-1; D possibly corresponds to TRBD1 (5 bases). Trimming removed 7 bases from V and 1 base from J, with 19 bases in between. Germline V gene sequence: CDR1 MNHEY, CDR2 SMNVEV (reference sequence). This CDR3 spans 16 amino acids. Written as DNA, the CDR3 is TGTGCCAGCAAAAATTACATCGGGACGAGGAACACTGAAGCTTTCTTT. Protein sequence: CASKNYIGTRNTEAFF.

This clonotype was recorded a few times. The chain employs TRBV30 and TRBJ1-5, with D maybe TRBD1 (5 bases). Germline loops: CDR1 GTSNPN, CDR2 SVGIG (reference sequence). The V gene lost 0 bases and the J gene lost 5 bases, with 14 bases spanning the gap. The CDR3 runs to 15 residues. Here the CDR3 DNA reads TGTGCCTGGAGTGTATCTGCGGGGGGTCATCAGCCCCAGCATTTT. This sequence encodes CAWSVSAGGHQPQHF.

This clonotype was seen a handful of times. This rearrangement joins TRBV13 to TRBJ2-3; D is unresolved. Deletions cut 5 bases from V and 5 bases from J, with 14 bases between. Germline V gene lookup returns CDR1 PRHDT and CDR2 FYEKMQ (reference sequence). This CDR3 is built from 14 residues. The CDR3 nucleotides read TGTGCCAGCAGCCTAAGGCCAGTTGAAGATACGCAGTATTTT. This translates into CASSLRPVEDTQYF.

With regard to this clonotype: A much larger clone sits a single nucleotide away, making a read error possible. The chain joins TRBV10-3 to TRBJ2-7, with 7 bases matching TRBD1. The J segment lost 4 bases and the V segment lost 3 bases, leaving 12 bases of the junction unmatched. Germline CDR1 is ENHRY and CDR2 is SYGVKD. There are 16 residues in the CDR3. The CDR3: CAISDSRQGIRYEQYF. The CDR3 DNA sequence: TGTGCCATCAGTGACTCCAGACAGGGAATAAGGTACGAGCAGTACTTC.